Described below is a single T cell receptor (beta chain) sequence and its context. This clone appeared a few times. Its antigen specificity is not known. The sample holds no much larger clone one base away, and base qualities are not on file. The library was built by means of the immunoSEQ multiplex PCR assay. For TCR sequencing, RNA was extracted from every sample and reverse transcribed into cDNA to serve as template. First-strand cDNA was synthesized using SuperScript III with a 2:1 mix of oligo-dT and random hexamers. A synthetic immune receptor repertoire was used to assess amplification bias, and residual bias was removed computationally. The paper's processing steps were these. Raw reads were preprocessed to remove errors, and CDR3 was defined according to IMGT conventions as the region from the conserved cysteine to phenylalanine. To get clonality, Shannon entropy was normalized by log2 of the number of productive unique TCRs and the result was subtracted from 1. Whether each scalp clone was CD4 or CD8 was inferred by checking scalp TCRbeta sequences against the CD4 and CD8 repertoires from sorted blood. TCRdb holds this immuneACCESS table with in-frame rearrangements only. Some clones are missing; in checked studies, unresolved V genes explain under half, and the rest has no known cause. The V and J calls and clone size come from that table; D and trimming were worked out from the DNA. In this sample the table shows about 210,000 clones, 66% of which occur a single time. 1% to 1.5% of the sample goes to the ten largest clones.

This specimen's treatment or condition label, per the study, means: oral pan-JAK inhibitor, 5-10 mg twice daily. Lesional scalp punch biopsies and peripheral blood were obtained from alopecia areata patients. After PBMCs were isolated by density centrifugation and stained for CD3, CD4 and CD8, a FACSAria was used to sort CD4+ and CD8+ T cells. The data were taken from a study of CD8+ T cells in alopecia areata (dated by TCRdb to the late 2010s). Regarding the study in general: The treated patients took part in an open-label pilot trial in which moderate-to-severe alopecia areata was treated with oral tofacitinib at 5 to 10 mg twice daily. Tofacitinib was administered for 6 to 18 months, and 6 months of follow-up off drug were then conducted to assess delayed response and recurrence. The SALT score, which quantifies the percentage of affected scalp surface area, was used to measure disease severity in treated patients. In both human patients and the C3H/HeJ mouse model, the study applied high-throughput TCRbeta sequencing to look at T cell clonal expansion in alopecia areata. Scalp tissue and sorted CD4+ and CD8+ peripheral blood T cells from patchy and totalis/universalis alopecia areata patients and from healthy controls were covered by human TCRbeta sequencing. Patients on tofacitinib were biopsied at baseline and after 4 and 24 weeks of treatment, and several of the patients also had a later scalp biopsy. Scalp clonality was compared among normal scalp (n=4), patchy alopecia areata scalp (n=8), and alopecia totalis/universalis scalp (n=8). RNA came from the PAXgene miRNA kit for fixed scalp, the miRNeasy kit for PBMCs, and the RNeasy kit for mouse skin. TCRbeta CDR3 regions were amplified by immunoSEQ multiplex PCR using 35 Vbeta forward and 13 Jbeta reverse primers. The investigation overall reported the following: Tofacitinib significantly decreased scalp clonality and the number of expanded CD8+ clones among the top 100 scalp clones. Because the treated cohort was small and included a single nonresponder, larger studies are needed to assess links between baseline CD8+ expansion and response. During tofacitinib treatment, many expanded lesional clones remained in scalp and blood, and this persistence may partly explain relapse after treatment is stopped. Shared TCR sequences between patients were less evident than in mice, which may be partly attributable to HLA diversity in the patient population. Resident alphabeta T cells in normal human skin are also sequenced, complicating scalp TCR repertoire analysis, unlike mouse skin dominated by gammadelta T cells. Compared with normal scalp, lesional scalp, particularly in alopecia totalis/universalis, had higher clonality and more expanded CD8+ clones, which suggests antigenic drive.

Between the V and J ends, shortened by 0 bases and 3 bases respectively, the junction contains 4 bases. The cysteine opens and the phenylalanine closes a CDR3 of 13 amino acids. Only CDR3 DNA remains: 39 bases, in frame from the first base. The germline V gene encodes CDR1 SGHDT and CDR2 YYEEEE. This TCR derives from a human donor with alopecia areata. Sample: CD4+ T cells sorted from blood, taken at roughly week 45, from a patient treated with tofacitinib. The chain couples TRBV5-6 to TRBJ1-5; the D gene is unclear. The CDR3 reads as follows: CASSLGHNQPQHF. The nucleotides are TGTGCCAGCAGCTTGGGTCACAATCAGCCCCAGCATTTT.